One sample yielded the 20 T cell receptor beta chains listed below, sequenced in a study of T-cell reconstitution after alpha-beta-depleted transplantation in children. Construction of the TCRbeta library involved unique molecular identifiers. From the PCR reads, TCRdb called clonotypes with MiXCR, one entry per CDR3 protein. The table has 200,000 to 250,000 distinct CDR3 sequences, roughly 7.1% seen once. The sequencing used PBMCs, collected before TCRalphabeta/CD19-depleted stem cell transplant. These receptors were taken from a boy aged 2-9 years with acute lymphoblastic leukemia, due to receive a stem cell transplant.

The genes are TRBV13 and TRBJ2-1; 7 bases agree with TRBD2. Per the germline V gene, CDR1 is PRHDT and CDR2 is FYEKMQ (reference sequence). This CDR3 spans 17 amino acids. With V trimmed by 8 bases and J by 0 bases, 13 bases remained unmatched. This CDR3 reads CASGSWPSGSSYNEQFF. The DNA for the CDR3 is TGTGCCAGCGGCTCTTGGCCTAGCGGTAGCTCCTACAATGAGCAGTTCTTC.

The genes are TRBV5-1 and TRBJ1-6, with TRBD1 as a possible D gene (5 bases). Germline V CDR1 and CDR2: SGHRS, YFSETQ. V dropped 0 bases and J dropped 8 bases, with 15 bases sitting between them. This CDR3 region has 16 residues. CDR3 DNA sequence: TGCGCCAGCAGCTTGGGTCTTGGGGCAGGTGATTCACCCCTCCACTTT. This codes for CASSLGLGAGDSPLHF.

Notes on this clonotype: With a much larger clone just one base away, this may be a read error. J is TRBJ1-4 and V is TRBV3-1, with D possibly matching TRBD1 (6 bases). CDR1 and CDR2 (germline): LGHDT, YNNKEL (reference sequence). The CDR3 runs 18 residues. CDR3 coding DNA: TGTACCAGCAGTTTTGAGGCGGACAGCATTGCAACTAATGAAAAACTGTTTTTT. Its protein is CTSSFEADSIATNEKLFF.

This clonotype was counted ten times or more. The genes are TRBV13 and TRBJ2-2, with 8 bases that match TRBD1. V trimming: 2 bases; J trimming: 3 bases; junction bases outside the gene matches: 2. The CDR3 consists of 15 residues. Germline V gene sequence: CDR1 PRHDT, CDR2 FYEKMQ (reference sequence). CDR3 sequence: CASSLPGGDTGELFF. The CDR3 DNA reads as TGTGCCAGCAGCTTACCAGGGGGCGACACCGGGGAGCTGTTTTTT.

This clonotype was seen a few times. The chain recombines TRBV6-1 with TRBJ1-1, with D hard to call. Germline values: CDR1 MNHNS, CDR2 SASEGT. This CDR3 contains 12 residues. Trimming removed 4 bases from V and 5 bases from J, with 8 bases in between. This CDR3 is CASSGTLTEAFF. DNA for the CDR3: TGTGCCAGCAGTGGGACCTTGACTGAAGCTTTCTTT.

This clonotype was seen many times. J is TRBJ2-5 and V is TRBV24-1, with D possibly being TRBD2 (5 bases). The CDR3 has 14 amino acids. Germline V CDR1 and CDR2: KGHDR, SFDVKD. The V gene lost 4 bases and the J gene lost 5 bases, with 13 bases spanning the gap. CDR3 region: CATSDPSRRETQYF. The CDR3 DNA follows: TGTGCCACCAGTGACCCCAGCAGGAGGGAGACCCAGTACTTC.

This clonotype showed up many times. The chain joins TRBV5-1 to TRBJ2-5; TRBD2 matches at 8 bases. The V and J ends lost 3 bases and 3 bases, in that order; junction bases with no gene match: 7. The CDR3 spans 15 residues. CDR1 is SGHRS and CDR2 is YFSETQ in the germline V gene. DNA of the CDR3: TGCGCCAGCAGCTCCACCGGGACTAGGGAAGAGACCCAGTACTTC. This translates into CASSSTGTREETQYF. The complete variable domain, with remaining parts taken from reference TRBV5-1 and TRBJ2-5, reads KAGVTQTPRYLIKTRGQQVTLSCSPISGHRSVSWYQQTPGQGLQFLFEYFSETQRNKGNFPGRFSGRQFSNSRSEMNVSTLELGDSALYLCASSSTGTREETQYFGPGTRLLVL.

This clonotype occurred many times. The chain has TRBV5-1 and TRBJ1-1, with a weak D call TRBD1 (6 bases). The CDR3 sequence is 15 residues long. Between the trimmed V and J ends, which lost 1 base and 1 base, there was a span of 11 bases. The V gene's germline CDR1 is SGHRS and CDR2 YFSETQ. The CDR3 region has the DNA TGCGCCAGCAGCTTGTCTACCAGGGGGAACACTGAAGCTTTCTTT. Its protein is CASSLSTRGNTEAFF.

This clonotype occurred a few times. The chain carries TRBV28 and TRBJ2-7, with D possibly being TRBD2 (6 bases). Germline CDR1 and CDR2: MDHEN and SYDVKM. The CDR3 is made up of 14 amino acids. V was shortened by 7 bases and J by 2 bases, with 15 bases between the two germline ends. The CDR3 DNA is TGTGCCAGCAAACCCGGGACGGGGGCCTACGAGCAGTACTTC. Translating gives CASKPGTGAYEQYF.

This clonotype was seen only a few times. The chain employs TRBV6-5 and TRBJ1-2, with D possibly being TRBD1 (6 bases). Germline-derived CDR1 and CDR2 are MNHEY and SVGAGI. Trimming took off 6 bases at V and 13 bases at J, with 15 bases between the two ends. CDR3 size: 11 residues. CDR3 bases: TGTGCCAGCAGAATGGGGGACATTTCCACCTTC. This gives the protein CASRMGDISTF.

This chain joins TRBV6-5 and TRBJ2-5; 11 positions match TRBD2. V lost 5 bases and J lost 5; bases outside the gene matches: 4. CDR3 length: 14 amino acids. Germline CDR1 is MNHEY and CDR2 is SVGAGI. The CDR3 sequence is CASSTSGRSETQYF. Here the CDR3 DNA reads TGTGCCAGCAGTACTAGCGGGAGAAGTGAGACCCAGTACTTC.

This clonotype was found a few times. The chain is built from TRBV4-1 and TRBJ2-7; the D gene is possibly TRBD1 (6 bases). Germline-derived CDR1 and CDR2 are MGHRA and YSYEKL. This CDR3 has 13 amino acids. V was cut by 5 bases and J by 3 bases, with 11 bases left in between. Here the CDR3 reads CASSASGVYEQYF. The DNA for the CDR3 is TGCGCCAGCAGCGCCTCAGGGGTCTACGAGCAGTACTTC.

This clonotype was seen many times. This chain connects TRBV5-1 to TRBJ2-1; 9 bases are shared with TRBD2. Losses at the gene ends were 4 bases for V and 8 bases for J; bases not matched to a gene: 10. CDR1 and CDR2 (germline): SGHRS, YFSETQ. This CDR3 has 15 amino acids. The CDR3 DNA follows: TGCGCCAGCAGCCATGGGGTAGCGGGAGCCTATGAGCAGTTCTTC. It codes for CASSHGVAGAYEQFF.

This clonotype showed up many times. This chain joins TRBV3-1 and TRBJ2-3; the match to TRBD2 covers 9 bases. V dropped 3 bases and J dropped 2; count of bases not matched to a gene: 18. The CDR3 is made up of 20 amino acids. The V gene's germline CDR1 is LGHDT and CDR2 YNNKEL (reference sequence). This chain's CDR3 is CASSHMFTMGGGGFTDTQYF. The CDR3 region has the DNA TGTGCCAGCAGCCACATGTTTACAATGGGCGGGGGGGGATTCACAGATACGCAGTATTTT.

This sequence joins TRBV27 and TRBJ2-1, with D perhaps TRBD2 (5 bases). The CDR3 extends over 14 amino acids. Germline V gene sequence: CDR1 MNHEY, CDR2 SMNVEV (reference sequence). With 5 bases removed from V and 9 bases from J, the gap between germline ends came to 17 bases. CDR3 residues: CASSPSGPGLEQFF. CDR3 sequence (DNA): TGTGCCAGCAGTCCATCCGGACCAGGACTTGAGCAGTTCTTC.

This clonotype was observed a handful of times. The chain has TRBV16 and TRBJ2-3, with a weak D call TRBD1 (6 bases). The V end was cut by 3 bases, the J end by 4 bases, with 11 bases between. The CDR3 loop spans 14 amino acids. Germline V gene data show CDR1 as KGHSY and CDR2 as FQNENV. The CDR3 loop reads CASSHRQVPDTQYF. Here the CDR3 DNA reads TGTGCCAGCAGCCATCGACAGGTGCCAGATACGCAGTATTTT.

This clonotype has a count of ten or more. J is TRBJ2-2 and V is TRBV6-1; TRBD1 matches at 11 bases. V shed 6 bases and J 3 bases; nucleotides not matched to a gene: 3. Germline loops: CDR1 MNHNS, CDR2 SASEGT. The CDR3 consists of 15 residues. The CDR3 spells CASSLGQGDTGELFF. The DNA of the CDR3 is TGTGCCAGCAGCCTGGGACAGGGGGACACCGGGGAGCTGTTTTTT.

V is TRBV6-2 or TRBV6-3 and J is TRBJ1-2; D is undetermined. The ends were cut back, 7 bases at V and 5 bases at J, with 11 bases in the middle. In germline, CDR1 is MNHEY, CDR2 SVGEGT. The CDR3 length is 12 residues. The CDR3 DNA follows: TGTGCCAGCACCACGGGAGGTTATGGCTACACCTTC. As protein: CASTTGGYGYTF.

The table lists this clonotype with many counts. This chain joins TRBV4-2 and TRBJ2-7; D may be TRBD2 (5 bases). V was trimmed by 0 bases and J by 6 bases, leaving 12 bases between them. Per germline, CDR1 LGHNA and CDR2 YNFKEQ. CDR3 length: 14 residues. The DNA of the CDR3 is TGTGCCAGCAGCCAAGACTCGTCGGGGTCCGAGCAGTACTTC. It translates to CASSQDSSGSEQYF.

This clonotype was seen repeatedly, ten times or more. At one of its ends the junction is not consistent with the germline gene, which may arise from a read error. The gene calls are TRBV7-9 and TRBJ1-1, with D hard to call. The germline CDR1 and CDR2 sequences are SEHNR and FQNEAQ (reference sequence). The CDR3 is 14 residues long. The CDR3: CASSLDSPNTEAFF. The CDR3 nucleotides are TGTGCCAGCAGTTTAGACTCTCCGAACACTGAAGCTTTCTTT.